The 5 T cell receptor beta chains in this list originate from one sample, sequenced in a study of identifying expanded T cells in peripheral blood. Measured with immunoSEQ multiplex PCR; TCRdb has only the in-frame clones, and not every one. Of tens of thousands of clones listed, around 89% are singletons. What was sequenced was blood. The receptors were gathered from a person aged 18-70 years in good health.

This rearrangement joins TRBV29-1 to TRBJ2-7; D may be TRBD1 or TRBD2 (6 bases each). The CDR3 is made up of 11 amino acids. V was pared by 3 bases and J by 5 bases, with 8 bases between. Germline V gives CDR1 SQVTM, CDR2 ANQGSEA. For the CDR3, the DNA is TGCAGCGTTGAGGGGGGCCACGAGCAGTACTTC. Translating gives CSVEGGHEQYF.

This clone was observed many times. The chain employs TRBV5-1 and TRBJ2-7; TRBD1 is a possible D gene (6 bases). Trimming cost V 4 bases and J 7 bases, with 21 bases left between them. CDR1 is SGHRS and CDR2 is YFSETQ in the germline V gene. The CDR3 is made up of 15 amino acids. The DNA of the CDR3 is TGCGCCAGCAGCCCGGACAGTCTTTCTAAAGGGGAGCAGTACTTC. It translates to CASSPDSLSKGEQYF.

The chain carries TRBV7-2 and TRBJ2-7, with a weak D call TRBD2 (5 bases). Between the trimmed V and J ends, which lost 3 bases and 7 bases, there was a span of 10 bases. CDR1 and CDR2 from the germline V gene are SGHTA and FQGNSA. This CDR3 contains 12 residues. For the CDR3, the DNA is TGTGCCAGCAGCTTTAGTCCGGGGGAGCAGTACTTC. It codes for CASSFSPGEQYF. The full variable domain, its missing parts supplied by reference TRBV7-2 and TRBJ2-7, is GAGVSQSPSNKVTEKGKDVELRCDPISGHTALYWYRQSLGQGLEFLIYFQGNSAPDKSGLPSDRFSAERTGGSVSTLTIQRTQQEDSAVYLCASSFSPGEQYFGPGTRLTVT.

The chain is built from TRBV6-1 and TRBJ1-2; no reliable D call. V shed 8 bases and J shed 4 bases, with 20 bases lying between them. The CDR3 runs to 15 residues. Germline CDR1 and CDR2: MNHNS and SASEGT. CDR3 amino acids: CASRGKGGGPYGYTF. CDR3 nucleotides: TGTGCCAGCCGTGGGAAGGGTGGAGGACCCTATGGCTACACCTTC.

This sequence joins TRBV6-1 and TRBJ2-5; no definite D call. V was trimmed by 6 bases and J by 5 bases, leaving 10 bases between them. CDR3 size: 12 residues. Germline V gives CDR1 MNHNS, CDR2 SASEGT. CDR3: CASRDLGETQYF. CDR3 nucleotides: TGTGCCAGCAGGGACCTGGGGGAGACCCAGTACTTC.